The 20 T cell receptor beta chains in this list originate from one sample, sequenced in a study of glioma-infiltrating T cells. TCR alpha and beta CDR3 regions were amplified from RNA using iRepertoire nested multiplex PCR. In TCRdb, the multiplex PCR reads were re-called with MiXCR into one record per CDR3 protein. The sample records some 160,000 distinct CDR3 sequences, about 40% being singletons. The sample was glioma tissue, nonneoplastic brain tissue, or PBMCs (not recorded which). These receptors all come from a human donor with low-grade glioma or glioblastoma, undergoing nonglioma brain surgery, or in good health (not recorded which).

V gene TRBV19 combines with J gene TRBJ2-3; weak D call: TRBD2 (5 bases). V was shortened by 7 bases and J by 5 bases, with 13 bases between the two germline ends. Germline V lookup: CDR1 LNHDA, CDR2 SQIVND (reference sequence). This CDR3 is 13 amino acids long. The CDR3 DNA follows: TGTGCCAGTACTCCCGGGATTTTAGATACGCAGTATTTT. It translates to CASTPGILDTQYF. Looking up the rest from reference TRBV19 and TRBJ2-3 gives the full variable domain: DGGITQSPKYLFRKEGQNVTLSCEQNLNHDAMYWYRQDPGQGLRLIYYSQIVNDFQKGDIAEGYSVSREKKESFPLTVTSAQKNPTAFYLCASTPGILDTQYFGPGTRLTVL.

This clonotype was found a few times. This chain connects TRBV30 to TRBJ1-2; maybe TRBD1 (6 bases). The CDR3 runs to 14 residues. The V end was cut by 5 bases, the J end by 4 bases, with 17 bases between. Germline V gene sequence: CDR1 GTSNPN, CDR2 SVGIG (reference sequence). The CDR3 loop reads CAWATERGGYGYTF. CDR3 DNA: TGTGCCTGGGCGACAGAACGAGGGGGCTATGGCTACACCTTC.

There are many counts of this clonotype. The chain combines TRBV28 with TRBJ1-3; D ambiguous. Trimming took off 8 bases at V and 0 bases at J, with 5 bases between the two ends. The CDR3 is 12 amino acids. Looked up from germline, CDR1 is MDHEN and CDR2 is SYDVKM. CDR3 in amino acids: CASGYSGNTIYF. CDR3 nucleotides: TGTGCCAGCGGATACTCTGGAAACACCATATATTTT. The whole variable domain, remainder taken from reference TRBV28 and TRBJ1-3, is DVKVTQSSRYLVKRTGEKVFLECVQDMDHENMFWYRQDPGLGLRLIYFSYDVKMKEKGDIPEGYSVSREKKERFSLILESASTNQTSMYLCASGYSGNTIYFGEGSWLTVV.

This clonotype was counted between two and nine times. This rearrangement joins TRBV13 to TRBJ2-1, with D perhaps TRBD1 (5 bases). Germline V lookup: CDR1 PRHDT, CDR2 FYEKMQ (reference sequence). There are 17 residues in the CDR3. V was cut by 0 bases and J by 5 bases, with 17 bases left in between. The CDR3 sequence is CASSLGDVRTSNNEQFF. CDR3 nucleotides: TGTGCCAGCAGCTTAGGCGACGTCCGGACATCTAACAATGAGCAGTTCTTC.

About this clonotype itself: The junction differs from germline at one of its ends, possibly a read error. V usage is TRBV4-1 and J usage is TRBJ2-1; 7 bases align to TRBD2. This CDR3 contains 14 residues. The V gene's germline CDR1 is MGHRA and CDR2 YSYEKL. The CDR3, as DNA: TGCGCCAGCAGCCAATTGAGACTAGCTAGTGAGCAGTCCTTC. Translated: CASSQLRLASEQSF.

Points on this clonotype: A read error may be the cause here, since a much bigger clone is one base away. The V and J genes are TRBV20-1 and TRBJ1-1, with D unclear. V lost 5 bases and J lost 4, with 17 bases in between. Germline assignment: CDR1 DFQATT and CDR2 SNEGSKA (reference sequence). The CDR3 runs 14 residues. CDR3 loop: CSASPWALGTEAFF. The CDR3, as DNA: TGCAGTGCTTCCCCCTGGGCCCTGGGCACTGAAGCTTTCTTT.

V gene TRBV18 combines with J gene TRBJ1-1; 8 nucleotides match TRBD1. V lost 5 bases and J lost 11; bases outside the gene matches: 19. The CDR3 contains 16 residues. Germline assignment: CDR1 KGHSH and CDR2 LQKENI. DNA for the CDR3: TGTGCCAGCTCAACCGAAACAGGGGGGAGTTTGATGAGTGCTTTCTTT. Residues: CASSTETGGSLMSAFF.

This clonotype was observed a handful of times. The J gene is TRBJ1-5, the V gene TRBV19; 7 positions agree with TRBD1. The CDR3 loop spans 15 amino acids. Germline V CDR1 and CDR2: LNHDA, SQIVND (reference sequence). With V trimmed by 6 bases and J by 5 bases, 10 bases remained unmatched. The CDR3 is CASRPTGIRYQPQHF. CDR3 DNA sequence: TGTGCCAGTAGGCCGACAGGGATTCGTTATCAGCCCCAGCATTTT.

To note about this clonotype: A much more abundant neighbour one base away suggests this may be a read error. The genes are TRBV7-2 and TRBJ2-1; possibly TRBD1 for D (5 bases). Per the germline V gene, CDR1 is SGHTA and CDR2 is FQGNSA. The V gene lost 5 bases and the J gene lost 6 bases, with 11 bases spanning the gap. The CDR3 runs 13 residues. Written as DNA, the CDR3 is TGTGCCAGCAGCACAGGTTGGGGCAATGAGCAGTTCTTC. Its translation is CASSTGWGNEQFF. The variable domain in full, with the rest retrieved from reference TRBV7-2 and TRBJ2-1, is GAGVSQSPSNKVTEKGKDVELRCDPISGHTALYWYRQSLGQGLEFLIYFQGNSAPDKSGLPSDRFSAERTGGSVSTLTIQRTQQEDSAVYLCASSTGWGNEQFFGPGTRLTVL.

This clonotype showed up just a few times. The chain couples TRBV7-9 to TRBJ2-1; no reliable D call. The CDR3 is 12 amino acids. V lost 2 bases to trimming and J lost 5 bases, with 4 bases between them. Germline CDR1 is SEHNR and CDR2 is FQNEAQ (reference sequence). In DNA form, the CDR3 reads TGTGCCAGCAGCTTACGGGACAATGAGCAGTTCTTC. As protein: CASSLRDNEQFF.

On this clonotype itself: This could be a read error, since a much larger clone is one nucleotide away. CDR3 region: CSARPREVVETQYF. Written as DNA, the CDR3 is TGCAGTGCTAGACCTCGGGAGGTCGTCGAGACCCAGTACTTC. The chain employs TRBV20-1 and TRBJ2-5; TRBD2 matches 7 bases. CDR3 length equals 14 residues. The V gene end was trimmed by 2 bases and the J gene end by 5 bases; junction bases not matched to a gene: 8. The germline V gene has CDR1 DFQATT and CDR2 SNEGSKA (reference sequence).

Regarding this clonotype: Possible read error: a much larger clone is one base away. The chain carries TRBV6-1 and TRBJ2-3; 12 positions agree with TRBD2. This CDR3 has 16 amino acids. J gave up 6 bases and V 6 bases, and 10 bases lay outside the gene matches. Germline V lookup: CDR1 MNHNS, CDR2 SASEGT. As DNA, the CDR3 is TGTGCCAGCAGCCCCTCTAGCGGGAGGGCGGGGGATACGCAGTATTTT. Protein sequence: CASSPSSGRAGDTQYF.

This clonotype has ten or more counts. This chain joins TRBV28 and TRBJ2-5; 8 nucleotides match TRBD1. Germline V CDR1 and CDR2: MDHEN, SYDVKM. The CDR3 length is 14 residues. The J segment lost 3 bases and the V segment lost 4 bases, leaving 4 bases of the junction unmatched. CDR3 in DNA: TGTGCCAGCAGTTCCCCAGGGGGCAAAGAGACCCAGTACTTC. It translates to CASSSPGGKETQYF.

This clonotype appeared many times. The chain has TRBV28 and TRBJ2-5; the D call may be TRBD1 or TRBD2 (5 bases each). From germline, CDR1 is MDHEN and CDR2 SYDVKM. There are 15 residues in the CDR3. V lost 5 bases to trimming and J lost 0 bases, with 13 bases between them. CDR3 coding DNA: TGTGCCAGCAGTACCCGGGACGCATACCAAGAGACCCAGTACTTC. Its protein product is CASSTRDAYQETQYF.

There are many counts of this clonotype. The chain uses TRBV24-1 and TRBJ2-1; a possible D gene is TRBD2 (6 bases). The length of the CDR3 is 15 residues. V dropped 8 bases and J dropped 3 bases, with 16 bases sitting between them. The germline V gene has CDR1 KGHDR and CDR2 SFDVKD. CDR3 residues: CATNAAGRGYNEQFF. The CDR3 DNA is TGTGCCACCAACGCCGCGGGACGAGGCTACAATGAGCAGTTCTTC.

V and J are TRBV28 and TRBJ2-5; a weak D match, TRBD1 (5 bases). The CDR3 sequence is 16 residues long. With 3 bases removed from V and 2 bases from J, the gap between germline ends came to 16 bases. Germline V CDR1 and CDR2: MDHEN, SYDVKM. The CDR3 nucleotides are TGTGCCAGCAGTTTTCGAAACAGCGACAGACAAGAGACCCAGTACTTC. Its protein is CASSFRNSDRQETQYF.

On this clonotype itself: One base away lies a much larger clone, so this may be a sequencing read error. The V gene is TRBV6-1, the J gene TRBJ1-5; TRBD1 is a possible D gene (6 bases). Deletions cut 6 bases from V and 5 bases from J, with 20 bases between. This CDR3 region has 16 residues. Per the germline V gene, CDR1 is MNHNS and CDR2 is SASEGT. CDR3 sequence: CASSTGANSWDQPQHF. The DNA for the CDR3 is TGTGCCAGCAGCACGGGGGCCAATTCATGGGATCAGCCCCAGCATTTT.

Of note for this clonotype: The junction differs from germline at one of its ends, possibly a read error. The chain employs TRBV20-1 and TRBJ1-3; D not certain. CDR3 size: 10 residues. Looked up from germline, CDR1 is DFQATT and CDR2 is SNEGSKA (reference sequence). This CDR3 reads CGAIGNTIYF. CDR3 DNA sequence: TGCGGTGCAATCGGAAACACCATATACTTT.

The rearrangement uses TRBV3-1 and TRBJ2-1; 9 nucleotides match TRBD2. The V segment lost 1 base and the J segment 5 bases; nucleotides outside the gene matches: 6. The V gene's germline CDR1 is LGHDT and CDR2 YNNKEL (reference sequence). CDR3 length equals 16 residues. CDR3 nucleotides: TGTGCCAGCAGCCAAGTTAGACTAGCGGCGGACAATGAGCAGTTCTTC. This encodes CASSQVRLAADNEQFF.

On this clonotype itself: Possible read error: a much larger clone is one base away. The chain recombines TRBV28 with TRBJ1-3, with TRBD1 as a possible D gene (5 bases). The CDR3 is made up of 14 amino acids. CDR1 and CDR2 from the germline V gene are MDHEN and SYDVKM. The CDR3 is CANSLPGISNTIYF. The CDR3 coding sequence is TGTGCCAACAGTTTACCAGGGATCTCGAACACCATATATTTT.